This T cell receptor (beta chain) came from a study of PD-1 blockade in classical Hodgkin lymphoma. Produced via immunoSEQ multiplex PCR; TCRdb's table is partial and in-frame only. Of under 45,000 clones in the sample, around 74% were seen once. Time point in this sample: cycle 4 day 1 (C4D1), after more than five weeks of nivolumab. With no exception, relapse followed autologous stem cell transplantation in all patients, and brentuximab vedotin exposure varied. As for this clone: Its matching antigen is unknown.

The CDR3 loop spans 18 amino acids. CDR1 is SGHNT, CDR2 YYREEE, per germline (reference sequence). Trimming took off 3 bases at V and 0 bases at J, with 16 bases between the two ends. Study-wide points: It was CD4+ TCR diversity, not CD8+, that rose significantly by C4D1. Repertoire difference causes, possibly disease activity or prior therapy, remain undefined. It was reported that newly diagnosed patients had less baseline TCR diversity than healthy donors.

The rearrangement joins TRBV5-4 to TRBJ1-6; D perhaps matches TRBD1 (5 bases). The sequences come from peripheral blood mononuclear cells (PBMCs), collected before the fourth cycle of nivolumab. The clonotype originates from a human donor with classical Hodgkin lymphoma. As DNA, the CDR3 is TGTGCCAGCAGCTCAGTGTGGAGGGGAAGCTCCTATAATTCACCCCTCCACTTT. It encodes CASSSVWRGSSYNSPLHF.